A selection of T cell receptor beta chains follows, all from one sample in a study of control samples from healthy donors and cancer patients. TCRdb's copy holds only in-frame clones and misses some; the assay was immunoSEQ multiplex PCR. The sample contains 150,000 or so clones, 93% of which appear only once. The sample was blood. The source of these receptors is a man aged 18-30 years in good health. The CDR3 runs from the conserved cysteine through the conserved F or W. D genes are given only for firm matches. A row's size may be missing; if present it is once, few, many or a size class.

cdr3_aa: CASSVGGVRETQYF
cdr3_nt: TGTGCCAGCAGTGTAGGGGGGGTCCGAGAGACCCAGTACTTC
d_call: NA
j_call: TRBJ2-5
clone_size: NA
v_call: TRBV2

cdr3_aa: CASSLAASGGNIQYF
cdr3_nt: TGTGCCAGCAGCTTGGCCGCTAGCGGGGGGAACATTCAGTACTTC
d_call: TRBD2
j_call: TRBJ2-4
clone_size: NA
v_call: TRBV5-6

cdr3_aa: CASSHASIGELFF
cdr3_nt: TGTGCCAGCAGCCATGCTAGCATCGGGGAGCTGTTTTTT
d_call: NA
j_call: TRBJ2-2
clone_size: few
v_call: TRBV3-1/TRBV3-2

cdr3_aa: CASSLVAGMNTEAFF
cdr3_nt: TGTGCCAGCAGCTTAGTCGCGGGCATGAACACTGAAGCTTTCTTT
d_call: NA
j_call: TRBJ1-1
clone_size: NA
v_call: TRBV7-2

cdr3_aa: CASSLFSDPDTEAFF
cdr3_nt: TGTGCCAGCAGCTTATTCTCGGACCCAGACACTGAAGCTTTCTTT
d_call: NA
j_call: TRBJ1-1
clone_size: NA
v_call: TRBV7-8

cdr3_aa: CASSSQGPNTEAFF
cdr3_nt: TGTGCCAGCAGCTCACAGGGGCCGAACACTGAAGCTTTCTTT
d_call: TRBD1
j_call: TRBJ1-1
clone_size: NA
v_call: TRBV7-2

cdr3_aa: CARNGGTNTEAFF
cdr3_nt: TGTGCCAGAAATGGGGGAACGAACACTGAAGCTTTCTTT
d_call: NA
j_call: TRBJ1-1
clone_size: few
v_call: TRBV19

cdr3_aa: CASSITLGRDEQFF
cdr3_nt: TGTGCCAGTAGTATAACCCTGGGTAGGGATGAGCAGTTCTTC
d_call: NA
j_call: TRBJ2-1
clone_size: NA
v_call: TRBV19

cdr3_aa: CASSQDLAGNDEQYF
cdr3_nt: TGTGCCAGCAGCCAAGATTTGGCGGGAAACGACGAGCAGTACTTC
d_call: NA
j_call: TRBJ2-7
clone_size: once
v_call: TRBV14

cdr3_aa: CASSLSLPGRLSSTDTQYF
cdr3_nt: TGTGCCAGCAGCTTATCGCTTCCAGGTAGGCTCTCAAGCACAGATACGCAGTATTTT
d_call: NA
j_call: TRBJ2-3
clone_size: once
v_call: TRBV11-3

cdr3_aa: CASSSMGPGAGNYGYTF
cdr3_nt: TGTGCCAGCAGTTCGATGGGTCCGGGTGCGGGAAACTATGGCTACACCTTC
d_call: NA
j_call: TRBJ1-2
clone_size: NA
v_call: TRBV5-6

cdr3_aa: CASSNNRGAAAFF
cdr3_nt: TGTGCCAGTAGTAACAACAGGGGGGCGGCGGCTTTCTTT
d_call: TRBD1
j_call: TRBJ1-1
clone_size: NA
v_call: TRBV19

cdr3_aa: CASSRGRTSNTGELFF
cdr3_nt: TGTGCCAGCAGCAGGGGGCGCACAAGTAACACCGGGGAGCTGTTTTTT
d_call: TRBD1
j_call: TRBJ2-2
clone_size: NA
v_call: TRBV9

cdr3_aa: CASSLEGGANMNTEAFF
cdr3_nt: TGTGCCAGCAGCTTGGAGGGGGGCGCGAATATGAACACTGAAGCTTTCTTT
d_call: NA
j_call: TRBJ1-1
clone_size: NA
v_call: TRBV5-6

cdr3_aa: CASSPGQGRFLGTQYF
cdr3_nt: TGTGCCAGCAGCCCCGGACAGGGGAGATTCTTAGGGACCCAGTACTTC
d_call: TRBD1
j_call: TRBJ2-5
clone_size: NA
v_call: TRBV5-6

cdr3_aa: CASSSTDRGSEAFF
cdr3_nt: TGTGCCAGCAGTTCCACGGACAGGGGATCTGAAGCTTTCTTT
d_call: TRBD1
j_call: TRBJ1-1
clone_size: few
v_call: TRBV2

cdr3_aa: CASSRTGNEQYF
cdr3_nt: TGTGCCAGCAGTCGGACAGGGAACGAGCAGTACTTC
d_call: TRBD1
j_call: TRBJ2-7
clone_size: NA
v_call: TRBV6-5

cdr3_aa: CASSTYTGGDYGYTF
cdr3_nt: TGTGCCAGCAGTACCTATACAGGGGGAGACTATGGCTACACCTTC
d_call: TRBD1
j_call: TRBJ1-2
clone_size: NA
v_call: TRBV2

cdr3_aa: CASSEYKGWRAEAFF
cdr3_nt: TGTGCCAGCAGTGAATATAAGGGGTGGAGGGCTGAAGCTTTCTTT
d_call: NA
j_call: TRBJ1-1
clone_size: NA
v_call: TRBV25-1

cdr3_aa: CASSRDRGNEQFF
cdr3_nt: TGTGCCAGCAGCCGGGACAGGGGCAATGAGCAGTTCTTC
d_call: TRBD1
j_call: TRBJ2-1
clone_size: once
v_call: TRBV28

cdr3_aa: CATSDSTDTQYF
cdr3_nt: TGTGCCACCAGTGATTCCACAGATACGCAGTATTTT
d_call: NA
j_call: TRBJ2-3
clone_size: NA
v_call: TRBV24-1

cdr3_aa: CASSEGGLGRSLGMSFF
cdr3_nt: TGTGCCAGCAGTGAAGGTGGTTTGGGGCGCTCGCTTGGGATGTCTTTCTTT
d_call: NA
j_call: TRBJ1-1
clone_size: NA
v_call: TRBV2

cdr3_aa: CASSFIIAGNEQFF
cdr3_nt: TGTGCCAGCAGCTTTATAATAGCTGGGAATGAGCAGTTCTTC
d_call: NA
j_call: TRBJ2-1
clone_size: once
v_call: TRBV7-9

cdr3_aa: CASMVTGETQYF
cdr3_nt: TGTGCCAGCATGGTGACAGGGGAGACCCAGTACTTC
d_call: TRBD1
j_call: TRBJ2-5
clone_size: NA
v_call: TRBV7-9

cdr3_aa: CASSPTGMLDTIYF
cdr3_nt: TGTGCCAGCAGCCCGACCGGTATGTTGGACACCATATATTTT
d_call: NA
j_call: TRBJ1-3
clone_size: NA
v_call: TRBV3-1/TRBV3-2

cdr3_aa: CASSQDRAVAGANVLTF
cdr3_nt: TGTGCCAGCAGCCAAGATAGGGCGGTGGCTGGGGCCAACGTCCTGACTTTC
d_call: NA
j_call: TRBJ2-6
clone_size: NA
v_call: TRBV4-2

cdr3_aa: CASLRGGSYEQYF
cdr3_nt: TGTGCCAGCTTACGAGGCGGGTCCTACGAGCAGTACTTC
d_call: NA
j_call: TRBJ2-7
clone_size: few
v_call: TRBV7-9

cdr3_aa: CASAGSSGGAHEQFF
cdr3_nt: TGTGCCAGCGCCGGGTCAAGCGGGGGGGCCCATGAGCAGTTCTTC
d_call: TRBD2
j_call: TRBJ2-1
clone_size: NA
v_call: TRBV2

cdr3_aa: CASSANWGDGYTF
cdr3_nt: TGTGCCAGCAGTGCAAATTGGGGCGATGGCTACACCTTC
d_call: NA
j_call: TRBJ1-2
clone_size: NA
v_call: TRBV6-4

cdr3_aa: CASSLVPKETQYF
cdr3_nt: TGTGCCAGCAGCTTAGTCCCAAAGGAGACCCAGTACTTC
d_call: NA
j_call: TRBJ2-5
clone_size: NA
v_call: TRBV7-2

cdr3_aa: CASSSGQGSYNEQFF
cdr3_nt: TGTGCCAGCAGTTCTGGACAGGGGTCCTACAATGAGCAGTTCTTC
d_call: TRBD1
j_call: TRBJ2-1
clone_size: once
v_call: TRBV6-5

cdr3_aa: CASSQKTDTQYF
cdr3_nt: TGCGCCAGCAGTCAAAAGACAGATACGCAGTATTTT
d_call: NA
j_call: TRBJ2-3
clone_size: NA
v_call: TRBV23-1

cdr3_aa: CASSQESLYEQYF
cdr3_nt: TGTGCCAGCAGCCAAGAGAGCTTGTACGAGCAGTACTTC
d_call: NA
j_call: TRBJ2-7
clone_size: NA
v_call: TRBV14

cdr3_aa: CASSRDRDTEAFF
cdr3_nt: TGTGCCAGTAGTAGGGACAGGGACACTGAAGCTTTCTTT
d_call: TRBD1
j_call: TRBJ1-1
clone_size: NA
v_call: TRBV19

cdr3_aa: CASSYSNVENSPLHF
cdr3_nt: TGTGCCAGCAGTTACTCGAATGTGGAGAATTCACCCCTCCACTTT
d_call: NA
j_call: TRBJ1-6
clone_size: NA
v_call: TRBV6-6

cdr3_aa: CASSPRQGNLYGYTF
cdr3_nt: TGTGCCAGCTCACCACGGCAGGGGAACCTCTATGGCTACACCTTC
d_call: NA
j_call: TRBJ1-2
clone_size: NA
v_call: TRBV18

cdr3_aa: CASSLNVANEQFF
cdr3_nt: TGTGCCAGCAGCCTGAATGTGGCGAATGAGCAGTTCTTC
d_call: NA
j_call: TRBJ2-1
clone_size: NA
v_call: TRBV6-5

cdr3_aa: CASSSGNTIYF
cdr3_nt: TGCGCCAGCAGCTCGGGAAACACCATATATTTT
d_call: NA
j_call: TRBJ1-3
clone_size: NA
v_call: TRBV5-1

cdr3_aa: CASRLGQGGEKLFF
cdr3_nt: TGTGCCAGCAGGCTGGGACAGGGTGGAGAAAAACTGTTTTTT
d_call: TRBD1
j_call: TRBJ1-4
clone_size: NA
v_call: TRBV6-5

cdr3_aa: CASSQGGPGNTIYF
cdr3_nt: TGCGCCAGCAGCCAGGGAGGGCCTGGAAACACCATATATTTT
d_call: NA
j_call: TRBJ1-3
clone_size: NA
v_call: TRBV10-1

cdr3_aa: CASSYSGTRKETQYF
cdr3_nt: TGTGCCAGCTCCTACTCGGGGACTCGAAAAGAGACCCAGTACTTC
d_call: NA
j_call: TRBJ2-5
clone_size: once
v_call: TRBV6-6

cdr3_aa: CAWSRAAGGRQTDTQYF
cdr3_nt: TGTGCCTGGAGTAGGGCGGCGGGGGGCCGTCAAACAGATACGCAGTATTTT
d_call: TRBD2
j_call: TRBJ2-3
clone_size: NA
v_call: TRBV30

cdr3_aa: CASSYSPGGIFEFF
cdr3_nt: TGTGCCAGCAGTTACTCCCCAGGAGGAATTTTTGAGTTCTTC
d_call: NA
j_call: TRBJ2-1
clone_size: NA
v_call: TRBV6-6

cdr3_aa: CASSFGGPTDTQYF
cdr3_nt: TGTGCCAGCAGCTTCGGAGGGCCCACAGATACGCAGTATTTT
d_call: NA
j_call: TRBJ2-3
clone_size: NA
v_call: TRBV11-3

cdr3_aa: CASSLGRTAYEQYF
cdr3_nt: TGTGCCAGCAGCTTAGGTAGAACGGCCTACGAGCAGTACTTC
d_call: NA
j_call: TRBJ2-7
clone_size: NA
v_call: TRBV7-9

cdr3_aa: CASSQDVARPTPQHF
cdr3_nt: TGTGCCAGCAGCCAAGATGTGGCGAGACCTACGCCCCAGCATTTT
d_call: NA
j_call: TRBJ1-5
clone_size: NA
v_call: TRBV4-2

cdr3_aa: CASSLGSGVTDTQYF
cdr3_nt: TGTGCCAGCAGCTTAGGTTCGGGGGTCACAGATACGCAGTATTTT
d_call: NA
j_call: TRBJ2-3
clone_size: NA
v_call: TRBV7-8

cdr3_aa: CASSRTSSNTQYF
cdr3_nt: TGTGCCAGCAGCCGGACTAGCTCCAATACGCAGTATTTT
d_call: TRBD2
j_call: TRBJ2-3
clone_size: once
v_call: TRBV9